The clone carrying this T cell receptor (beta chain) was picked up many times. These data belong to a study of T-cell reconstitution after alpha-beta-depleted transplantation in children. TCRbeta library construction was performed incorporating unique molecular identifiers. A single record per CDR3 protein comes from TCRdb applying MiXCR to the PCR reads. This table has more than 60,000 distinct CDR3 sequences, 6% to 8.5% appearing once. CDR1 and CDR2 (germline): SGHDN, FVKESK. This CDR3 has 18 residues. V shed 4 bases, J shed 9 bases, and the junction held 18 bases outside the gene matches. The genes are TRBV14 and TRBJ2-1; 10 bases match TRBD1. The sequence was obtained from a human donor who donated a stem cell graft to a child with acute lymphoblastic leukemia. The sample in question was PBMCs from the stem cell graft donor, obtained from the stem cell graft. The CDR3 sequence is CASSPSGAGQGRSPEQFF. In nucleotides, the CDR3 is TGTGCCAGCAGCCCTTCGGGGGCGGGACAGGGGCGTTCTCCTGAGCAGTTCTTC.